This TCR beta chain was identified during a study of cytomegalovirus exposure and HLA in healthy donors. As to this clone: Its specificity is not known.

CDR3 length: 16 residues. The V and J ends lost 3 bases and 0 bases, in that order; junction bases with no gene match: 7. Germline CDR1 is SNHLY and CDR2 is FYNNEI. The PCR employed 60 Vbeta primers together with 13 Jbeta primers. Only in-frame clones appear in the TCRdb table, and some are missing; sequencing was by immunoSEQ multiplex PCR. The table includes tens of thousands of clones, about 77% detected once. Study outcomes and limitations: An apparent linkage of common viral pathogens to several of the most significant clusters emerged in a later analysis.

The origin of this receptor is a male donor in good health and CMV-seropositive. The chain carries TRBV2 and TRBJ2-7, with 8 nucleotides matching TRBD2. The source material was PBMCs. In DNA, the CDR3 is TGTGCCAGCAGTGATTTAACGGGGGGGAGCTCCTACGAGCAGTACTTC. The encoded protein is CASSDLTGGSSYEQYF.